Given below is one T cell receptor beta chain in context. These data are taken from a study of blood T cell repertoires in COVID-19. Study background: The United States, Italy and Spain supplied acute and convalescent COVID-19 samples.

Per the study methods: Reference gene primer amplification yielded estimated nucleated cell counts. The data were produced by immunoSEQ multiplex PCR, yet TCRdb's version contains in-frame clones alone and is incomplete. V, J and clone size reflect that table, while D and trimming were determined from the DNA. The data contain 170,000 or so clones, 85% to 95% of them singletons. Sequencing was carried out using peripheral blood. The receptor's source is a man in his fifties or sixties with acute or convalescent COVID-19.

CDR3 coding DNA: TGTGCCAGCAGCCCGTTGGCAGGGCTGCGGGGCTACACCTTC. It codes for CASSPLAGLRGYTF. This chain links TRBV7-3 with TRBJ1-2; D possibly corresponds to TRBD1 (5 bases). Germline values: CDR1 SGHTA, CDR2 FQGTGA. The CDR3 length is 14 residues. Trimming took 5 bases from V and 8 from J, leaving 18 bases between them.